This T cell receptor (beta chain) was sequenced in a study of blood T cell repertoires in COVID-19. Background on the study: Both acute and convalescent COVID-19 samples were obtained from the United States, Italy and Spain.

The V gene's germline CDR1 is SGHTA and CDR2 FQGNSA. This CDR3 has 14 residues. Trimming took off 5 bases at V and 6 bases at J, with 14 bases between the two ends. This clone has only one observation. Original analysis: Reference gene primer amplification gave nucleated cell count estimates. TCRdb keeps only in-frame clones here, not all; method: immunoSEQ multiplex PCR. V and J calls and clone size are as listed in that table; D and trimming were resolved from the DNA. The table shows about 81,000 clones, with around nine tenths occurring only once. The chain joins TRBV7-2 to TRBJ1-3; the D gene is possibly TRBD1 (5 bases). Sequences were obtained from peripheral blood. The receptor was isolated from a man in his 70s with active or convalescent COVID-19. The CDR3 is CASSNGQAANTIYF. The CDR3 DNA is TGTGCCAGCAGCAACGGACAAGCCGCAAACACCATATATTTT. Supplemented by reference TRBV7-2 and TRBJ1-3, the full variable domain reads GAGVSQSPSNKVTEKGKDVELRCDPISGHTALYWYRQSLGQGLEFLIYFQGNSAPDKSGLPSDRFSAERTGGSVSTLTIQRTQQEDSAVYLCASSNGQAANTIYFGEGSWLTVV.